A selection of T cell receptor beta chains follows, all from one sample in a study of blood T cells in healthy people across ages. MiXCR, run by TCRdb on the 5' RACE reads, gives a single entry per CDR3 protein. The data show about 580,000 distinct CDR3 sequences, 40% to 50% seen once. The specimen was blood. The source is a man older than 75 in good health. Both conserved end residues are part of each CDR3. The D gene is left open where the match is weak. Size is stated for part of the rows, as once, few or many counts, or as a class when the clone is expanded.

NA	TRBJ2-5	NA	TRBV18	CASSLFRGTQETQYF	TGTGCCAGCTCACTTTTTCGGGGGACCCAAGAGACCCAGTACTTC
TRBD2	TRBJ2-3	once	TRBV20-1	CSARDPRSSGGTDTQYF	TGCAGTGCTAGAGATCCTAGGTCTAGCGGAGGCACAGATACGCAGTATTTT
TRBD1	TRBJ2-7	many	TRBV6-6	CASSLTPDRGDEQYF	TGTGCCAGCAGCCTAACCCCGGACAGGGGAGACGAGCAGTACTTC
TRBD2	TRBJ2-3	NA	TRBV7-2	CASTQPPGRESTDTQYF	TGTGCCAGCACCCAACCTCCCGGGCGGGAGAGCACAGATACGCAGTATTTT
NA	TRBJ2-1	NA	TRBV7-3	CASSFGRGRNEQFF	TGTGCCAGCAGCTTCGGGCGGGGCCGCAATGAGCAGTTCTTC
NA	TRBJ2-5	NA	TRBV29-1	CSESSGQGTQYF	TGCAGCGAGTCCTCAGGGCAAGGGACCCAGTACTTC
NA	TRBJ2-7	NA	TRBV9	CASSVAPDNTYEQYF	TGTGCCAGCAGCGTAGCTCCCGACAACACCTACGAGCAGTACTTC
TRBD2	TRBJ2-5	NA	TRBV12-3/TRBV12-4	CASGRLAGTGQETQYF	TGTGCCAGCGGCAGACTAGCGGGGACCGGCCAAGAGACCCAGTACTTC
NA	TRBJ1-4	NA	TRBV30	CAWSVLSNEKLFF	TGTGCCTGGAGTGTACTTAGCAATGAAAAACTGTTTTTT
NA	TRBJ2-3	NA	TRBV24-1	CAIHRIPRTDTQYF	TGTGCCATCCACAGGATCCCCCGCACAGATACGCAGTATTTT
TRBD1	TRBJ2-7	few	TRBV7-9	CASSFPGTGGNEQYF	TGTGCCAGCAGCTTTCCCGGGACAGGGGGGAACGAGCAGTACTTC
NA	TRBJ2-5	few	TRBV24-1	CATSDGPRETQYF	TGTGCCACCAGTGATGGCCCCAGAGAGACCCAGTACTTC
NA	TRBJ2-3	NA	TRBV7-2	CASSLGGGLSTDTQYF	TGTGCCAGCAGCTTAGGAGGTGGCTTGAGCACAGATACGCAGTATTTT
NA	TRBJ1-5	few	TRBV15	CATSRDPGSHQPQHF	TGTGCCACCAGCAGAGATCCCGGGTCACATCAGCCCCAGCATTTT
TRBD1	TRBJ2-1	NA	TRBV5-1	CASSSTGWGDEQFF	TGCGCCAGCAGCTCGACAGGGTGGGGCGATGAGCAGTTCTTC
NA	TRBJ2-1	NA	TRBV5-1	CASSRMTSIDEQFF	TGCGCCAGCAGCCGTATGACTAGTATCGATGAGCAGTTCTTC
TRBD1	TRBJ1-1	NA	TRBV20-1	CSARDQGGPTEAFF	TGCAGTGCTAGAGATCAAGGGGGCCCAACTGAAGCTTTCTTT
TRBD2	TRBJ2-1	NA	TRBV12-3/TRBV12-4	CASSLAWTGAGGHEYNEQFF	TGTGCCAGCAGTTTAGCCTGGACAGGAGCGGGAGGGCACGAATACAATGAGCAGTTCTTC
NA	TRBJ2-1	NA	TRBV7-2	CASSLVPLVNNEQFF	TGTGCCAGCAGCTTAGTCCCCCTCGTCAACAATGAGCAGTTCTTC
TRBD1	TRBJ1-2	NA	TRBV7-2	CASTGQGGNYGYTF	TGTGCCAGCACAGGACAGGGTGGTAACTATGGCTACACCTTC
TRBD1	TRBJ2-1	NA	TRBV20-1	CSASQQGADEQFF	TGCAGTGCTAGCCAACAGGGGGCGGATGAGCAGTTCTTC
TRBD1	TRBJ2-5	NA	TRBV27	CASSLGAGQGVLGETQYF	TGTGCCAGCAGTTTAGGCGCCGGACAGGGGGTTCTCGGGGAGACCCAGTACTTC
TRBD2	TRBJ2-3	NA	TRBV2	CASSVAGAQYF	TGTGCCAGCAGTGTTGCGGGAGCGCAGTATTTT
NA	TRBJ1-1	NA	TRBV24-1	CATSDRRGTEAFF	TGTGCCACCAGTGACCGAAGGGGCACTGAAGCTTTCTTT
TRBD1	TRBJ1-1	NA	TRBV29-1	CSVTTGPLPSNTEAFF	TGCAGCGTTACGACAGGGCCCCTTCCTTCGAACACTGAAGCTTTCTTT
TRBD2	TRBJ2-3	NA	TRBV7-2	CASSFGGGKFTDTQYF	TGTGCCAGCAGCTTCGGGGGGGGTAAATTCACAGATACGCAGTATTTT
NA	TRBJ2-4	once	TRBV7-9	CASSLVRTGSKNIQYF	TGTGCCAGCAGCTTAGTGCGGACTGGGTCCAAAAACATTCAGTACTTC
TRBD2	TRBJ2-5	few	TRBV10-3	CAISETSGGPGEQYF	TGTGCCATCAGTGAGACTAGCGGGGGGCCAGGTGAGCAGTACTTC
NA	TRBJ2-2	few	TRBV7-2	CASSLWAANTGELFF	TGTGCCAGCAGCTTATGGGCAGCGAACACCGGGGAGCTGTTTTTT
NA	TRBJ1-2	few	TRBV3-1	CASSQEGLTNYGYTF	TGTGCCAGCAGCCAAGAGGGCCTTACTAACTATGGCTACACCTTC
TRBD1	TRBJ2-5	few	TRBV7-9	CASSLTGEQETQYF	TGTGCCAGCAGCTTGACAGGGGAGCAAGAGACCCAGTACTTC
NA	TRBJ2-7	NA	TRBV2	CASRSPRYEQYF	TGTGCCAGCAGGAGTCCCCGCTACGAGCAGTACTTC
TRBD1	TRBJ2-3	few	TRBV10-3	CAIRNTPGQGSADTQYF	TGTGCCATCAGAAACACCCCGGGACAGGGGAGTGCAGATACGCAGTATTTT
NA	TRBJ2-3	few	TRBV20-1	CSARRGPTDTQYF	TGCAGTGCTAGAAGGGGCCCCACAGATACGCAGTATTTT
NA	TRBJ2-5	NA	TRBV20-1	CSAESPSPQGETQYF	TGCAGTGCCGAAAGCCCTAGCCCCCAGGGAGAGACCCAGTACTTC
NA	TRBJ2-1	NA	TRBV15	CATSSEKTPYNEQFF	TGTGCCACCAGCAGTGAAAAAACTCCGTACAATGAGCAGTTCTTC
TRBD1	TRBJ1-2	many	TRBV6-6	CASSQTGVYGYTF	TGTGCCAGCAGTCAAACAGGGGTATATGGCTACACCTTC
NA	TRBJ2-1	NA	TRBV11-2	CASSILGLQADEQFF	TGTGCCAGCAGCATACTAGGCCTCCAGGCGGATGAGCAGTTCTTC
TRBD2	TRBJ2-3	few	TRBV7-9	CASSLSGLAGGGTTDTQYF	TGTGCCAGCAGCCTCAGCGGACTAGCGGGGGGCGGGACCACAGATACGCAGTATTTT
TRBD1	TRBJ1-2	NA	TRBV6-1	CASTGRAGGARLYGYTF	TGTGCCAGCACCGGCCGGGCAGGGGGCGCAAGGCTCTATGGCTACACCTTC
NA	TRBJ2-5	few	TRBV6-2/TRBV6-3	CASSPYVAELGETQYF	TGTGCCAGCAGTCCGTACGTAGCGGAGCTCGGAGAGACCCAGTACTTC
NA	TRBJ1-6	NA	TRBV9	CASSVDNNSPLHF	TGTGCCAGCAGCGTGGACAACAATTCACCCCTCCACTTT
NA	TRBJ2-5	NA	TRBV3-1	CASGFLGETQYF	TGTGCCAGCGGCTTTCTGGGAGAGACCCAGTACTTC
NA	TRBJ1-4	few	TRBV4-3	CASSQGGVRNEKLFF	TGCGCCAGCAGCCAAGGCGGGGTAAGGAATGAAAAACTGTTTTTT
NA	TRBJ2-7	few	TRBV20-1	CSAQAALRTYEQYF	TGCAGTGCTCAGGCGGCGCTAAGAACCTACGAGCAGTACTTC
TRBD1	TRBJ2-5	NA	TRBV6-2/TRBV6-3	CASSTLDRGETQYF	TGTGCCAGCAGTACGCTTGACAGGGGAGAGACCCAGTACTTC
NA	TRBJ2-2	NA	TRBV29-1	CSAPDRNTGELFF	TGCAGCGCCCCGGACAGAAACACCGGGGAGCTGTTTTTT
NA	TRBJ1-5	NA	TRBV25-1	CASRAFNQPQHF	TGTGCCAGCAGGGCCTTTAATCAGCCCCAGCATTTT
NA	TRBJ1-5	NA	TRBV29-1	CSVPVRADQPQHF	TGCAGCGTTCCGGTCAGGGCGGATCAGCCCCAGCATTTT
NA	TRBJ2-6	few	TRBV20-1	CSAFGLSPGVLTF	TGCAGTGCCTTCGGACTCTCACCCGGCGTCCTGACTTTC
NA	TRBJ2-7	NA	TRBV7-9	CASSFSGAADEQYF	TGTGCCAGCAGCTTTTCGGGGGCAGCCGACGAGCAGTACTTC
NA	TRBJ2-7	NA	TRBV7-2	CASSPRLYEQYF	TGTGCCAGCAGCCCCAGATTGTACGAGCAGTACTTC
NA	TRBJ2-3	many	TRBV7-3	CASSLLGGDTQYF	TGTGCCAGCAGTTTACTAGGGGGAGATACGCAGTATTTT